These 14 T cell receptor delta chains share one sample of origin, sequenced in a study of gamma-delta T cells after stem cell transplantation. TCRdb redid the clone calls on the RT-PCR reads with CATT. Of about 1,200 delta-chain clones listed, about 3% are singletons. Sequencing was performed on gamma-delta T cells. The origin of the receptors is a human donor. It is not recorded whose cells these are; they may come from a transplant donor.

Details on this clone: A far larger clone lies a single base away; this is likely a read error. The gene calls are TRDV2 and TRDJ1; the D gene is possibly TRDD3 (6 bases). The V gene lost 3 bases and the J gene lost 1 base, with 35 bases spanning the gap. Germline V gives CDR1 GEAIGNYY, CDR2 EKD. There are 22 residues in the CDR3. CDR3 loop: CACDAMLGVDQAPLRGTDKLIF. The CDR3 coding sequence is TGTGCCTGTGACGCGATGTTGGGGGTCGACCAAGCCCCGTTGCGCGGCACCGATAAACTCATCTTT.

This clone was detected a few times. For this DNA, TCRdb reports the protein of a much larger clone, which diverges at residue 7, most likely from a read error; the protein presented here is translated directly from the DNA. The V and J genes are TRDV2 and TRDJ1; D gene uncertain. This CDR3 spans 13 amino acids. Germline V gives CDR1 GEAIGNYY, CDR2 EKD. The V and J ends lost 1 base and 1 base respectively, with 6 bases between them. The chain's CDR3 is CACDTFSTDKLIF. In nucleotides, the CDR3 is TGTGCCTGTGACACGTTCAGCACCGATAAACTCATCTTT.

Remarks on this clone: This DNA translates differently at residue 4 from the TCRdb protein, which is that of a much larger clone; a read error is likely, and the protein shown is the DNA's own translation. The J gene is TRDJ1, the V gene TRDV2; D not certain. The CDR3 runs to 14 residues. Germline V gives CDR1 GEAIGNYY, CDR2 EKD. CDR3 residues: CACGTVTYTDKLIF. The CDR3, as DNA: TGTGCCTGTGGCACCGTGACGTACACCGATAAACTCATCTTT.

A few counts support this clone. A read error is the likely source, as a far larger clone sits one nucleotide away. The CDR3 region has the DNA TGTGCCTGTGACCCCCTTCCTGCGGTACTGGGTAAGGAGTCACAGCCCACCGATAAATTCATCTTT. Encoded protein: CACDPLPAVLGKESQPTDKFIF. The rearrangement joins TRDV2 to TRDJ1, with D perhaps matching TRDD2 (7 bases). This CDR3 is built from 22 residues. Germline V CDR1 and CDR2: GEAIGNYY, EKD.

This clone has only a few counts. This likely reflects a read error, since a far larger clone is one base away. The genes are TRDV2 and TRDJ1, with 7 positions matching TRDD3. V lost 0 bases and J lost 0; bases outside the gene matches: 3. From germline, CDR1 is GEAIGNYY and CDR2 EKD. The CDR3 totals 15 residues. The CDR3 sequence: CACDTVGEHTDKLIF. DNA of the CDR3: TGTGCCTGTGACACCGTGGGGGAGCACACCGATAAACTCATCTTT.

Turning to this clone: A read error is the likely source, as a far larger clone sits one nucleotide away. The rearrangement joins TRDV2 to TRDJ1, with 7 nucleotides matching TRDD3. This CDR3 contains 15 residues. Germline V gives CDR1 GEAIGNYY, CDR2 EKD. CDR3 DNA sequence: TGTGCCTGTGGCACCGTGGGGGAGTACACCGATAAACTCATCTTT. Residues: CACGTVGEYTDKLIF.

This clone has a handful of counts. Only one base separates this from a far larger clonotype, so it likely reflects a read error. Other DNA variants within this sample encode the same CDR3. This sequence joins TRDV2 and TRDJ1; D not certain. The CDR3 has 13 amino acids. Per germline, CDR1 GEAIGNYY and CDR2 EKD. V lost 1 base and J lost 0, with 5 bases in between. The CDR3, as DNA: TGTGCCTGTGACACGTTTAACACCGATAAACTCATCTTT. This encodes CACDTFNTDKLIF.

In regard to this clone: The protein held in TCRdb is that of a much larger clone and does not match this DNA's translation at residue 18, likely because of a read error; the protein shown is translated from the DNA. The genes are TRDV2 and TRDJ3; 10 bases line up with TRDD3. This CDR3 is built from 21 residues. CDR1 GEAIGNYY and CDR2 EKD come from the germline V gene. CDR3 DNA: TGTGCCTGTGACACCGCGGGATCCTACTGGGGGATGTCCTGGGACACCCGACATATGTTTTTC. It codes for CACDTAGSYWGMSWDTRHMFF.

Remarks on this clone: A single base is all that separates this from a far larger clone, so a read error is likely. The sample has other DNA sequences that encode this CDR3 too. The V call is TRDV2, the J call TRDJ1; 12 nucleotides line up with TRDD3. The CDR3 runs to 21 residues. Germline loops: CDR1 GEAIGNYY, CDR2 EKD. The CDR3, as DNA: TGTGCCTGTGACACCGTTGGGGGAGGCTGGGGGATACGGTCGGAGAACGATAAGCTCATCTTT. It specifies CACDTVGGGWGIRSENDKLIF.

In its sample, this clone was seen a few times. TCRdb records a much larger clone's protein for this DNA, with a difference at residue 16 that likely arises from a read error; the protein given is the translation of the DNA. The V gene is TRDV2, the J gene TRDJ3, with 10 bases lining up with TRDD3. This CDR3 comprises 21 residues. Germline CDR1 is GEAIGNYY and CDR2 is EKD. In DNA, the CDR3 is TGTGCCTGTGACACCGCGGGATCCTACTGGGGGATGTCCTGGGACGCCCGACAGATGTTTTTC. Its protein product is CACDTAGSYWGMSWDARQMFF.

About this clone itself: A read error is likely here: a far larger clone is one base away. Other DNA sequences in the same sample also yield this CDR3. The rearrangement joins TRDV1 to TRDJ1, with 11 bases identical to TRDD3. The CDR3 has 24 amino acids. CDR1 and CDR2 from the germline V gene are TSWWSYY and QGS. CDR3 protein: CALGSFPNWGIFPYITSYTDKLIF. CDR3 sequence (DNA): TGCGCTCTTGGGAGCTTCCCAAACTGGGGGATATTCCCCTACATAACATCGTACACCGATAAACTCATCTTT.

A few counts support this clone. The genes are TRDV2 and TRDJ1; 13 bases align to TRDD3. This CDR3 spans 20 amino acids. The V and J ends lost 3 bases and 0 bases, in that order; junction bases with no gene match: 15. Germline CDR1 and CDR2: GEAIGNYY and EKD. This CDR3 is CACDLLGDTGGQDNTDKLIF. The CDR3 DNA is TGTGCCTGTGACCTACTGGGGGATACGGGTGGACAGGATAACACCGATAAACTCATCTTT.

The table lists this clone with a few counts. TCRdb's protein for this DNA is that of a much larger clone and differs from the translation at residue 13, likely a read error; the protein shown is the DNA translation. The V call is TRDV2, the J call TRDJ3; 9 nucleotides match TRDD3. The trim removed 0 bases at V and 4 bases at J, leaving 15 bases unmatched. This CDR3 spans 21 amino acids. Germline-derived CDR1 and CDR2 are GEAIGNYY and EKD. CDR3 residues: CACDTLGDDRGSRWDTRQMFF. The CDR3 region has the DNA TGTGCCTGTGACACCCTGGGGGATGATCGTGGCTCGAGGTGGGACACCCGACAGATGTTTTTC.

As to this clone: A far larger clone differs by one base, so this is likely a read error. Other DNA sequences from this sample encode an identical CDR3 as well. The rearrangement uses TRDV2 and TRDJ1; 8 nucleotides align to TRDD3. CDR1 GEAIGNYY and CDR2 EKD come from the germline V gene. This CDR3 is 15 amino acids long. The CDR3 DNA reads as TGTGCCTGCGACACAGTGGGGGATTACACCGATAAACTCATCTTT. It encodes CACDTVGDYTDKLIF.